The clone carrying this T cell receptor (beta chain) was observed a few times. This CDR3 spans 15 amino acids. The germline V gene encodes CDR1 DFQATT and CDR2 SNEGSKA (reference sequence). The ends lost 3 bases at V and 2 bases at J; junction bases unmatched: 8. Preparation of the TCRbeta library was carried out with unique molecular identifiers. TCRdb reprocessed the PCR reads with MiXCR, giving one entry per CDR3 protein. Seen here are fewer than 150,000 distinct CDR3 sequences, more than 9.5% observed once, and the top ten hold nearly 25%. These data come from a study of T-cell reconstitution after alpha-beta-depleted transplantation in children.

Sequenced here: PBMCs, mostly from graft donor cells, sampled 180 days after TCRalphabeta/CD19-depleted stem cell transplant. The clonotype was recovered from a girl less than two years old who had a stem cell transplant for combined immunodeficiency, so the T cells may come from the graft donor. V usage is TRBV20-1 and J usage is TRBJ2-7; 9 bases are shared with TRBD1. The CDR3 sequence is CSARTPRTGAYEQYF. The CDR3 DNA follows: TGCAGTGCTAGGACCCCCCGGACAGGGGCCTACGAGCAGTACTTC.